Given below is one T cell receptor beta chain in context. CDR1 and CDR2 from the germline V gene are SEHNR and FQNEAQ (reference sequence). CDR3 length: 14 amino acids. The V end was cut by 5 bases, the J end by 8 bases, with 18 bases between. These data originate in a study of blood T cell repertoires in COVID-19. In the study overall: Both acute and convalescent COVID-19 samples were obtained from the United States, Italy and Spain. T cells, B-cell-depleted T cells, or PBMCs provided the cDNA or gDNA that served as material.

Original processing notes: Estimates of nucleated cell counts were drawn from the amplification of reference gene primers. Sequencing used immunoSEQ multiplex PCR; TCRdb keeps in-frame clones, though not all of them. For V, J and clone size, that table is used; D and trimming come from the DNA. The table records roughly 500,000 clones, around nine tenths of them present only once. What the recovered Cohort 3 donors had was two negative PCRs, clearance, or symptom resolution. This chain connects TRBV7-9 to TRBJ1-2; no clear D gene. The TCR was taken from a woman between 35 and 50 years old who had recovered from COVID-19. Input material: PBMCs or T cells enriched from blood (not recorded which). The CDR3 is CASSPGWEGLGYTF. The CDR3, as DNA: TGTGCCAGCAGCCCCGGGTGGGAGGGTCTCGGCTACACCTTC.